The next 25 T cell receptor beta chains were all read from a single sample in a study of shared clonotypes between healthy human individuals. Sequenced by immunoSEQ multiplex PCR; TCRdb stores in-frame clones only, minus some. The sample has some 2.3 million clones, 93% seen once. The sequencing input was naive CD4+ T cells from PBMCs. The subset here: CD45RA+ positively selected. These TCRs come from a man younger than 30 in good health. Some clones in this sample may be carry-over from other donors' samples.

This chain links TRBV5-5 with TRBJ2-2, with D unresolved. Trimming took 4 bases from V and 3 from J, leaving 4 bases between them. Germline CDR1 is SGHKS and CDR2 is YYEKEE (reference sequence). The CDR3 has 12 amino acids. The CDR3 region is CASSAYTGELFF. As DNA, the CDR3 is TGTGCCAGCAGCGCGTACACCGGGGAGCTGTTTTTT.

This chain uses TRBV11-2 with TRBJ2-7; D gene ambiguous. Trimming took off 3 bases at V and 4 bases at J, with 16 bases between the two ends. The CDR3 sequence is 15 residues long. Germline V gene data show CDR1 as SGHAT and CDR2 as FQNNGV. CDR3 nucleotide sequence: TGTGCCAGCAGCTTCAGTATTACGGGCGGATACGAGCAGTACTTC. The encoded protein is CASSFSITGGYEQYF.

The gene calls are TRBV19 and TRBJ2-1; 16 bases align to TRBD2. Germline values: CDR1 LNHDA, CDR2 SQIVND (reference sequence). V was clipped by 6 bases and J by 10 bases; unmatched bases: 3. The CDR3 has 14 amino acids. The CDR3 nucleotides are TGTGCCAGTAGGGGACTAGCGGGAGGGCGAGAGCAGTTCTTC. It translates to CASRGLAGGREQFF.

The rearrangement joins TRBV7-9 to TRBJ2-2, with D possibly TRBD2 on 6 matching bases. Germline V lookup: CDR1 SEHNR, CDR2 FQNEAQ (reference sequence). Trimming cost V 1 base and J 3 bases, with 9 bases left between them. The CDR3 is 15 residues long. This chain's CDR3 is CASSLGGGYTGELFF. The DNA of the CDR3 is TGTGCCAGCAGCTTAGGCGGAGGGTACACCGGGGAGCTGTTTTTT.

The chain is built from TRBV23-1 and TRBJ1-4, with 10 bases matching TRBD1. TRBV23-1 is reported as an ORF; its role is uncertain. After removal of 8 bases from V and 8 bases from J, the junction contained 11 bases not matched to a gene. The CDR3 consists of 15 residues. The CDR3 bases are TGCGCCAGCCCTGCGGAGGGACAGGGGTGGGAAAAACTGTTTTTT. Residues: CASPAEGQGWEKLFF.

The chain has TRBV5-1 and TRBJ2-2; 13 positions match TRBD2. Trimming removed 1 base from V and 7 bases from J; junction bases left unmatched: 1. The CDR3 is 15 amino acids. The V gene's germline CDR1 is SGHRS and CDR2 YFSETQ. The DNA for the CDR3 is TGCGCCAGCAGCTTGACTAGCGGGAGGGACGGGGAGCTGTTTTTT. Residues: CASSLTSGRDGELFF.

V usage is TRBV18 and J usage is TRBJ1-4, with 8 nucleotides matching TRBD1. With 8 bases clipped from V and 5 bases from J, the junction kept 4 bases outside the gene matches. CDR3 length equals 13 residues. Germline values: CDR1 KGHSH, CDR2 LQKENI. In DNA, the CDR3 is TGTGCCAGCCGACAGGGGCTAAATGAAAAACTGTTTTTT. Its protein product is CASRQGLNEKLFF.

The genes are TRBV29-1 and TRBJ2-2; D may be TRBD1 (6 bases). CDR1 SQVTM and CDR2 ANQGSEA come from the germline V gene. V dropped 6 bases and J dropped 0 bases, with 11 bases sitting between them. This CDR3 comprises 14 residues. The CDR3 sequence: CSVSGQSNTGELFF. CDR3 in DNA: TGCAGCGTCTCAGGACAGTCGAACACCGGGGAGCTGTTTTTT.

J is TRBJ2-5 and V is TRBV5-8; a weak D match, TRBD1 (6 bases). CDR1 is SGHTS and CDR2 is YDEGEE in the germline V gene. The length of the CDR3 is 14 residues. Trimming shortened V by 3 bases and J by 7 bases, and 16 bases separated the two germline ends. The CDR3 nucleotides read TGTGCCAGCAGCTGGGGGCGGCAATTGGGGACCCAGTACTTC. Amino acid sequence: CASSWGRQLGTQYF.

The V call is TRBV10-1, the J call TRBJ2-1; tentative D call: TRBD2 (5 bases). V was cut by 0 bases and J by 10 bases, with 10 bases left in between. The CDR3 has 13 residues. CDR1 is WNHNN, CDR2 SYGVQD, per germline (reference sequence). CDR3 coding DNA: TGCGCCAGCAGTGAGTCGGCAACGGGAGAGCAGTTCTTC. This gives the protein CASSESATGEQFF.

The chain recombines TRBV27 with TRBJ2-1; perhaps TRBD2 as D (6 bases). The ends were cut back, 6 bases at V and 5 bases at J, with 11 bases in the middle. The CDR3 totals 13 residues. CDR1 and CDR2 from the germline V gene are MNHEY and SMNVEV (reference sequence). The CDR3 region is CASSSRRDNEQFF. The DNA of the CDR3 is TGTGCCAGCAGCTCAAGGAGGGACAATGAGCAGTTCTTC.

The V and J genes are TRBV21-1 and TRBJ2-3; TRBD1, the D gene given by the table, was not confirmed from the DNA. TRBV21-1 is annotated as a pseudogene. The CDR3 covers 16 residues. The CDR3, as DNA: TGTGCCAGCAGCAAACCGGCAGGGGGCCAGGCAGATACGCAGTATTTT. Translated: CASSKPAGGQADTQYF.

This chain connects TRBV6-4 to TRBJ2-1; 8 bases match TRBD1. The CDR3 loop spans 14 amino acids. V was pared by 6 bases and J by 7 bases, with 8 bases of the junction left unmatched. Germline V gives CDR1 MRHNA, CDR2 SNTAGT. Here the CDR3 reads CASSMDRVSNEQFF. CDR3 sequence (DNA): TGTGCCAGCAGCATGGACAGGGTTTCGAATGAGCAGTTCTTC.

With respect to this clone: A read error may account for a junction end that differs from germline. The chain employs TRBV5-1 and TRBJ1-5; TRBD1 matches at 9 bases. CDR3 length: 14 amino acids. Germline V lookup: CDR1 SGHRS, CDR2 YFSETQ. CDR3 sequence: CASRLGQGDQPQHF. CDR3 DNA sequence: TGCGCCAGCAGGTTGGGACAGGGAGATCAGCCCCAGCATTTT.

The V gene is TRBV6-5, the J gene TRBJ2-2; D gene uncertain. Germline V lookup: CDR1 MNHEY, CDR2 SVGAGI. This CDR3 is built from 14 residues. Deletions cut 6 bases from V and 2 bases from J, with 10 bases between. Written as DNA, the CDR3 is TGTGCCAGCAGGCAAAAGCTCAACACCGGGGAGCTGTTTTTT. Its protein product is CASRQKLNTGELFF.

J is TRBJ2-6 and V is TRBV6-4, with D possibly being TRBD1 or TRBD2 (5 bases each). This CDR3 is 17 amino acids long. Germline assignment: CDR1 MRHNA and CDR2 SNTAGT. V was cut by 6 bases and J by 0 bases, with 15 bases left in between. CDR3 region: CASRTGLPYSGANVLTF. The CDR3 DNA sequence: TGTGCCAGCAGGACGGGGCTGCCCTACTCTGGGGCCAACGTCCTGACTTTC.

The chain employs TRBV29-1 and TRBJ2-1, with 16 bases aligning to TRBD2. Germline CDR1 reads SQVTM; CDR2 reads ANQGSEA. The V gene end was trimmed by 7 bases and the J gene end by 8 bases; junction bases not matched to a gene: 5. There are 14 residues in the CDR3. CDR3 coding DNA: TGCAGCGCCGGGGGACTAGCGGGAGGGGATGAGCAGTTCTTC. Protein: CSAGGLAGGDEQFF.

The CDR3 nucleotides read TGTGCCACTCGGACTCTTAACACCGGGGAGCTGTTTTTT. Translation: CATRTLNTGELFF. This chain joins TRBV28 and TRBJ2-2, with D possibly matching TRBD2 (5 bases). The CDR3 contains 13 residues. Germline loops: CDR1 MDHEN, CDR2 SYDVKM. The V end lost 10 bases, the J end lost 2 bases, and 11 bases lay between the germline ends.

The chain combines TRBV7-9 with TRBJ2-3; D unresolved. Germline-derived CDR1 and CDR2 are SEHNR and FQNEAQ (reference sequence). Trimming pared 5 bases from V and 4 bases from J, leaving 13 bases between. CDR3 length: 14 residues. CDR3 nucleotides: TGTGCCAGCAGCCCCGGTTATGGCCCAGATACGCAGTATTTT. Translation: CASSPGYGPDTQYF.

The V and J genes are TRBV2 and TRBJ2-1; 8 bases line up with TRBD1. The germline CDR1 and CDR2 sequences are SNHLY and FYNNEI. With V trimmed by 4 bases and J by 4 bases, 6 bases remained unmatched. This CDR3 is built from 15 residues. This CDR3 is CASSADRGTYNEQFF. As DNA, the CDR3 is TGTGCCAGCAGTGCTGACAGGGGCACGTACAATGAGCAGTTCTTC. The full variable domain, its missing parts supplied by reference TRBV2 and TRBJ2-1, is EPEVTQTPSHQVTQMGQEVILRCVPISNHLYFYWYRQILGQKVEFLVSFYNNEISEKSEIFDDQFSVERPDGSNFTLKIRSTKLEDSAMYFCASSADRGTYNEQFFGPGTRLTVL.

For the CDR3, the DNA is TGTGCCAGCAGCTTAGCGCGGAGGCCAGATACGCAGTATTTT. Residues: CASSLARRPDTQYF. This rearrangement joins TRBV11-2 to TRBJ2-3, with a weak D call TRBD2 (5 bases). This CDR3 contains 14 residues. Per germline, CDR1 SGHAT and CDR2 FQNNGV. Trimming cost V 1 base and J 4 bases, with 9 bases left between them.

This clone was seen a handful of times. The chain combines TRBV7-2 with TRBJ1-1, with D unclear. V lost 4 bases, J lost 11 bases, and 11 bases lay in between. There are 11 residues in the CDR3. Germline CDR1 reads SGHTA; CDR2 reads FQGNSA. The CDR3 loop is CASSSLPRAFF. In nucleotides, the CDR3 is TGTGCCAGCAGCTCGCTACCTCGGGCTTTCTTT.

The rearrangement uses TRBV10-2 and TRBJ2-7; D ambiguous. The CDR3 runs 15 residues. The germline V gene encodes CDR1 WSHSY and CDR2 SAAADI. V was pared by 5 bases and J by 0 bases, with 14 bases between. CDR3 nucleotides: TGCGCCAGCAGTAGAATCCCCTCGGGCTCCTACGAGCAGTACTTC. The encoded protein is CASSRIPSGSYEQYF.

V usage is TRBV29-1 and J usage is TRBJ2-7; 9 nucleotides align to TRBD2. Germline V gene lookup returns CDR1 SQVTM and CDR2 ANQGSEA. Trimming cost V 1 base and J 2 bases; bases outside gene matches: 6. This CDR3 has 15 amino acids. This chain's CDR3 is CSVEGLAGSPYEQYF. DNA of the CDR3: TGCAGCGTTGAAGGGCTAGCGGGAAGCCCCTACGAGCAGTACTTC.

The rearrangement links TRBV5-4 to TRBJ2-7; no clear D gene. The CDR3 is 13 amino acids. V shed 4 bases and J shed 3 bases, with 11 bases lying between them. CDR1 and CDR2 (germline): SGHNT, YYREEE (reference sequence). CDR3 sequence reads: CASSPTDGYEQYF. CDR3 nucleotides: TGTGCCAGCAGCCCCACAGATGGCTACGAGCAGTACTTC.